This is a list of T cell receptor beta chains from one sample in a study of blood T cell repertoires in COVID-19. The table came from immunoSEQ multiplex PCR; TCRdb's copy has only in-frame clones and leaves some out. The sample includes 200,000 or so clones, 70% to 90% of them seen just once. Sequencing was done on a sample of peripheral blood. These receptors all stem from a man in his fifties with COVID-19, enrolled during active disease. The CDR3 runs from the conserved cysteine through the conserved F or W. The D gene is left open where the match is weak. Rows give clone size only sometimes, using once, few, many, or a class for an expanded clone.

d_call j_call clone_size v_call cdr3_aa cdr3_nt
- TRBJ2-7 once TRBV2 CASTGRLGGSHEQYF TGTGCCAGCACCGGGCGGCTCGGAGGGAGCCACGAGCAGTACTTC
- TRBJ2-2 - TRBV2 CASSEVALNTGELFF TGTGCCAGCAGTGAAGTAGCCTTGAACACCGGGGAGCTGTTTTTT
- TRBJ2-7 - TRBV2 CASREDSYEQYF TGTGCCAGCAGGGAGGACTCCTACGAGCAGTACTTC
- TRBJ2-1 few TRBV25-1 CASSEDPREPSSYNEQFF TGTGCCAGCAGTGAGGACCCAAGGGAGCCTAGCTCCTACAATGAGCAGTTCTTC
TRBD2 TRBJ2-5 - TRBV28 CASLGTSGGEYQETQYF TGTGCCAGCCTCGGGACTAGCGGGGGGGAGTACCAAGAGACCCAGTACTTC
- TRBJ1-1 - TRBV5-5 CASSPRQMNTEAFF TGTGCCAGCAGCCCACGACAGATGAACACTGAAGCTTTCTTT
TRBD1 TRBJ2-1 - TRBV7-3 CASSPPGTGFNEQFF TGTGCCAGCAGCCCACCCGGGACAGGGTTCAATGAGCAGTTCTTC
TRBD1 TRBJ2-1 - TRBV7-3 CASSLSAAGGHEQFF TGTGCCAGCAGCTTAAGCGCGGCAGGGGGTCATGAGCAGTTCTTC
TRBD1 TRBJ2-5 - TRBV30 CAWSVPDRVKTQYF TGTGCCTGGAGTGTCCCGGACAGGGTGAAGACCCAGTACTTC
TRBD2 TRBJ2-7 - TRBV27 CASSPKAGVGYEQYF TGTGCCAGCAGTCCCAAAGCGGGAGTCGGCTACGAGCAGTACTTC
- TRBJ2-7 - TRBV27 CASSLSYRDEQYF TGTGCCAGCAGTTTATCGTACAGGGACGAGCAGTACTTC
- TRBJ2-1 - TRBV19 CASSILQGRDNEQFF TGTGCCAGTAGTATACTCCAGGGCAGGGATAATGAGCAGTTCTTC
- TRBJ2-5 - TRBV7-6 CASSALETQYF TGTGCCAGCAGCGCACTGGAGACCCAGTACTTC
TRBD2 TRBJ2-3 - TRBV2 CASGGLAGGLSTDTQYF TGTGCCAGCGGGGGACTAGCGGGAGGGCTGAGCACAGATACGCAGTATTTT
TRBD1 TRBJ1-3 - TRBV2 CASSRTGPGNTIYF TGTGCCAGCAGTCGGACAGGGCCAGGAAACACCATATATTTT
TRBD1 TRBJ2-2 - TRBV28 CASGTGGDTGELFF TGTGCCAGCGGAACAGGGGGAGACACCGGGGAGCTGTTTTTT
- TRBJ1-1 - TRBV18 CASSPLGGNTEAFF TGTGCCAGCTCACCACTGGGAGGAAACACTGAAGCTTTCTTT
- TRBJ1-5 - TRBV10-2 CASRIGGASNQPQHF TGCGCCAGCAGGATTGGAGGAGCTAGCAATCAGCCCCAGCATTTT
- TRBJ2-1 - TRBV4-2 CASSQDVRLSSYNEQFF TGTGCCAGCAGCCAAGATGTCAGATTAAGCTCCTACAATGAGCAGTTCTTC
TRBD2 TRBJ2-7 - TRBV2 CASNPGGISEQYF TGTGCCAGCAATCCCGGGGGGATAAGCGAGCAGTACTTC
- TRBJ2-5 - TRBV6-6 CASRRGEGGKTQYF TGTGCCAGCAGACGAGGGGAAGGGGGAAAGACCCAGTACTTC
TRBD1 TRBJ2-7 - TRBV6-6 CASRSRQGGSYEQYF TGTGCCAGCAGATCCCGACAGGGTGGTTCCTACGAGCAGTACTTC
- TRBJ2-1 - TRBV7-9 CASSLEGRGQSSYNEQFF TGTGCCAGCAGCTTAGAGGGTAGGGGTCAGAGCTCCTACAATGAGCAGTTCTTC
- TRBJ1-3 - TRBV2 CASSEGHNSGNTIYF TGTGCCAGCAGTGAAGGGCACAACTCTGGAAACACCATATATTTT
TRBD2 TRBJ2-1 - TRBV11-2 CASSLVAGGRSYNEQFF TGTGCCAGCAGCTTAGTAGCGGGAGGCCGCTCCTACAATGAGCAGTTCTTC
- TRBJ1-1 - TRBV7-8 CASSPPQGFTEAFF TGTGCCAGCAGTCCTCCACAGGGTTTCACTGAAGCTTTCTTT
TRBD1 TRBJ1-2 - TRBV27 CASSFQSGQNYGYTF TGTGCCAGCAGTTTTCAGTCGGGACAGAACTATGGCTACACCTTC
TRBD2 TRBJ2-5 - TRBV4-2 CASSQGTSGQETQYF TGTGCCAGCAGCCAAGGGACTAGCGGGCAAGAGACCCAGTACTTC
TRBD1 TRBJ2-3 - TRBV5-1 CASSLGQGVGTDTQYF TGCGCCAGCAGCTTGGGACAGGGAGTTGGCACAGATACGCAGTATTTT
- TRBJ2-7 - TRBV7-9 CASSLGDRYEQYF TGTGCCAGCAGCTTAGGAGATCGCTACGAGCAGTACTTC
- TRBJ2-5 - TRBV19 CASSLPDYQETQYF TGTGCCAGTAGTCTCCCGGACTATCAAGAGACCCAGTACTTC
TRBD1 TRBJ1-1 many TRBV19 CASNNPTGVSTEAFF TGTGCCAGTAATAACCCGACAGGGGTATCTACTGAAGCTTTCTTT
- TRBJ1-1 - TRBV28 CASSFGGFNTEAFF TGTGCCAGCAGTTTCGGGGGGTTTAACACTGAAGCTTTCTTT
TRBD2 TRBJ2-7 - TRBV5-6 CASSLALAGVTFYEQYF TGTGCCAGCAGCTTGGCCCTGGCGGGAGTGACTTTCTACGAGCAGTACTTC
- TRBJ1-3 - TRBV6-1 CASSEALAWRNTIYF TGTGCCAGCAGTGAAGCGTTGGCCTGGCGAAACACCATATATTTT
- TRBJ2-2 once TRBV2 CASSELGSGNTGELFF TGTGCCAGCAGTGAGCTGGGGAGCGGGAACACCGGGGAGCTGTTTTTT
TRBD1 TRBJ2-7 - TRBV14 CASSARTGGFGEQYF TGTGCCAGCAGCGCTCGGACAGGGGGCTTCGGCGAGCAGTACTTC
- TRBJ1-1 - TRBV7-9 CASSATTVTEAFF TGTGCCAGCAGCGCTACGACAGTTACTGAAGCTTTCTTT
- TRBJ2-7 - TRBV6-6 CASSYLWSLEGQYF TGTGCCAGCAGTTACCTGTGGTCCTTAGAGGGGCAGTACTTC
TRBD1 TRBJ1-2 - TRBV3-1/TRBV3-2 CASSQGRGHNYGYTF TGTGCCAGCAGCCAAGGCAGGGGGCATAACTATGGCTACACCTTC
TRBD1 TRBJ2-1 - TRBV10-1 CASKRQGLDEQFF TGCGCCAGCAAGAGACAGGGGTTGGATGAGCAGTTCTTC
TRBD2 TRBJ2-5 - TRBV28 CASSSKGAGGLQETQYF TGTGCCAGCAGTTCCAAGGGAGCGGGGGGATTACAAGAGACCCAGTACTTC
- TRBJ1-1 - TRBV11-2 CASSLASLRRLMNTEAFF TGTGCCAGCAGCTTAGCCTCTTTGAGGAGACTCATGAACACTGAAGCTTTCTTT
TRBD2 TRBJ2-1 - TRBV20-1 CSASIAGGPEQFF TGCAGTGCTAGTATAGCGGGAGGGCCTGAGCAGTTCTTC
- TRBJ1-1 - TRBV11-2 CASSSRGEIAFF TGTGCCAGCAGCTCGCGGGGGGAAATAGCTTTCTTT
TRBD2 TRBJ2-7 - TRBV19 CASSSLAGVAYEQYF TGTGCCAGTAGTTCACTAGCGGGGGTTGCCTACGAGCAGTACTTC
TRBD1 TRBJ2-7 - TRBV27 CASSRGTGEYEQYF TGTGCCAGCAGCCGCGGGACAGGGGAGTACGAGCAGTACTTC
TRBD1 TRBJ2-5 - TRBV9 CASSVGQGAGETQYF TGTGCCAGCAGCGTAGGACAGGGGGCAGGAGAGACCCAGTACTTC
TRBD2 TRBJ2-7 - TRBV3-1/TRBV3-2 CASSQFLAGVIDQQYF TGTGCCAGCAGCCAATTCCTAGCGGGAGTAATTGATCAGCAGTACTTC